These T cell receptor beta chains were read from a single sample in a study of glioma-infiltrating T cells. TCRdb independently ran MiXCR on the multiplex PCR reads; one entry per CDR3 protein. The table shows roughly 100,000 distinct CDR3 sequences, with roughly 39% occurring only once. The sequencing input was glioma tissue, nonneoplastic brain tissue, or PBMCs (not recorded which). These TCRs come from a human donor with low-grade glioma or glioblastoma, undergoing nonglioma brain surgery, or in good health (not recorded which). The CDR3 runs from the conserved cysteine through the conserved F or W. A D gene is named only where the DNA matches it firmly. Size tells how often a clone was seen (once, few, many) or the class of an expanded clone, and some rows leave it out.

j_call,v_call,clone_size,d_call,cdr3_length,cdr3_nt,cdr3_aa
TRBJ1-3,TRBV15,NA,NA,16,TGTGCCACCAGCAGACAAACGCCGGGCACTGGAAACACCATATATTTT,CATSRQTPGTGNTIYF
TRBJ1-1,TRBV15,once,NA,14,TGTGCCACCAGCAGAGAGAAAGGGGGACCTGAAGCTCTCTTT,CATSREKGGPEALF
TRBJ2-5,TRBV29-1,few,NA,13,TGCAGCGTTGTTGGGGACACACGAGGTGACCAGTACTTC,CSVVGDTRGDQYF
TRBJ2-3,TRBV2,many,TRBD2,18,TGTGCCAGCAGTGAGGCTAGCGGGAACAACCTAATCACAGATACGCAGTATTTT,CASSEASGNNLITDTQYF
TRBJ2-7,TRBV6-1,NA,TRBD1,14,TGTGCCAGCAGGAAGAACAGGGGGTCGTACGAGCAGTACTTC,CASRKNRGSYEQYF
TRBJ2-3,TRBV6-1,many,NA,13,TGTGCCAGCAGAAGGGACTTCACAGATACGCAGTATTTT,CASRRDFTDTQYF
TRBJ1-2,TRBV7-9,many,NA,13,TGTGCCAGCGGCCTTATGGGACAATCTGGCTACACCTTC,CASGLMGQSGYTF
TRBJ2-7,TRBV2,NA,NA,15,TGTGCCAGCAGTGGAAATTTCGAGGGAGTAGGTGAGCAGTACTTC,CASSGNFEGVGEQYF
TRBJ2-5,TRBV4-1,many,NA,14,TGCGCCAGCAGCCAAGTCCAGGGGCAAGAGACCCAGTACTTC,CASSQVQGQETQYF
TRBJ2-1,TRBV6-1,many,TRBD1,13,TGTGCCAGCAGACCAGACAGGGTCCATGAGCAGTTCTTC,CASRPDRVHEQFF
TRBJ2-5,TRBV3-1,many,NA,14,TGTGCCAGCAGCCGCCGGGAGTACCAAGAGACCCAGTACTTC,CASSRREYQETQYF
TRBJ1-1,TRBV6-1,NA,NA,13,TGTGCCAGCAGGGCACTTTTGGGCACTGAAGCTTTCTTT,CASRALLGTEAFF
TRBJ2-5,TRBV28,NA,NA,13,TGCGCCAGCAGTTTATTCAGTCAAGAGGCCCAGTACTTC,CASSLFSQEAQYF
TRBJ2-5,TRBV29-1,few,NA,14,TGCAGCGTTGAAGGTGGGGAGTTCATAGAGACCCAGTACTTC,CSVEGGEFIETQYF
TRBJ2-7,TRBV18,many,NA,13,TGTGCCAGCTCACCACCTGATGGGTACGAGCAGTACTTC,CASSPPDGYEQYF
TRBJ2-1,TRBV28,many,NA,15,TGTGCCAGCAGTTTTGGGGGACGAAACTACAATGAGCAGTTCTTC,CASSFGGRNYNEQFF
TRBJ2-2,TRBV20-1,NA,NA,13,TGCAGTGCTAGAGATCCGAGGGGCGGGGAGCTGTTTTTC,CSARDPRGGELFF
TRBJ2-3,TRBV7-2,many,NA,14,TGTGCCAGCAGCTTTGGGCCAGCGACAGATACGCAGTATTTT,CASSFGPATDTQYF
TRBJ2-1,TRBV19,many,NA,15,TGTGCCAGTAGTATTGGCCGGGGGTACGGAGGTGAGCAGTTCTTC,CASSIGRGYGGEQFF
TRBJ1-3,TRBV4-1,many,NA,15,TGCGCCAGCAGCCAAGCCCCTTACTCTGGAAACACCATATATTTT,CASSQAPYSGNTIYF
TRBJ2-3,TRBV27,many,NA,14,TGTGCCAGCAGACTTAGTCGGCTTACAGATACGCAGTATTTT,CASRLSRLTDTQYF
TRBJ1-3,TRBV7-2,many,NA,15,TGTGCCAGCAGCCAGGGAATCGGGACTGGAAACACCATATATTTT,CASSQGIGTGNTIYF
TRBJ1-2,TRBV28,many,TRBD1,17,TGTGCCAGCAGTTCGACCGGCAGGGGGCAGGGTAACTATGGCTACACCTTC,CASSSTGRGQGNYGYTF
TRBJ1-5,TRBV6-2/TRBV6-3,few,NA,13,TGTGCCAGCAGTTTTGGGGAGGTTCAGCACCAGTACTTT,CASSFGEVQHQYF
TRBJ1-2,TRBV6-1,many,NA,14,TGTGCCAGCAGTCAAGGAGACTGGGCGGGGGGCTACACCTTC,CASSQGDWAGGYTF
TRBJ1-2,TRBV6-2/TRBV6-3,NA,NA,13,TGTGCCAGCGGTGAAATAAGGGGACCTCTCTACACCTTC,CASGEIRGPLYTF
TRBJ1-1,TRBV28,NA,NA,12,TGTGCCAGCAGTTTAGTTCGAACTGAAGCTTTCTTT,CASSLVRTEAFF
TRBJ2-3,TRBV20-1,many,NA,11,TGCAGTGTCAATCAATTGGATACGCAGTATTTT,CSVNQLDTQYF
TRBJ2-7,TRBV6-4,NA,NA,12,TGTGCCAGCAGTGGGGGAGCCTACGAGCAGTACTTC,CASSGGAYEQYF
TRBJ2-1,TRBV29-1,many,TRBD1,16,TGCAGCGTTGGCCTGAGGGGACAGGGGTTAAGGAATGAGCAGTTCTTC,CSVGLRGQGLRNEQFF
TRBJ1-2,TRBV12-3/TRBV12-4,many,NA,15,TGTGCCAGCAGTTCCCCTTCCCGGGATTACTATGGCTACACCTTC,CASSSPSRDYYGYTF
TRBJ2-7,TRBV5-1,many,NA,14,TGCGCCAGCAGCTTCTTCGGGAGCTCCTACGAGCAGTACTTC,CASSFFGSSYEQYF
TRBJ1-1,TRBV7-9,once,NA,12,TGTGTCAGCAGCCCGGGCCCCTCGGGAGCTTTCTTC,CVSSPGPSGAFF
TRBJ2-3,TRBV7-9,NA,NA,17,TGTGCCAGCGGGGAGTCCCAGGCAGCGCTTAGCACAGATAAGCAGTATTTT,CASGESQAALSTDKQYF
TRBJ2-1,TRBV4-1,many,NA,16,TGCGCCAGCAGCCAAGATGCGGGGCGGTCCTACAATGAGCAGTTCTTC,CASSQDAGRSYNEQFF
TRBJ2-1,TRBV20-1,NA,TRBD1,14,TGCAGTACTAGGAAACAGGGGCTAACCTACGAGCAGTTCTTC,CSTRKQGLTYEQFF
TRBJ2-7,TRBV5-1,many,NA,15,TGCGCCAGCAGCCCTATCGACAGGAGCTCCTACGAGCAGTACTTC,CASSPIDRSSYEQYF
TRBJ2-7,TRBV15,NA,NA,14,TGTGCCACTAGCAGAGTTCCAGGGGACTACGAGCAGTACTTC,CATSRVPGDYEQYF
TRBJ2-5,TRBV18,NA,NA,14,TGTGCCGGCTCACCACTGTCGGGGGAAGAGGCCCAGTACTTC,CAGSPLSGEEAQYF
TRBJ2-1,TRBV6-1,NA,TRBD1,15,TGTGCCAGCAGGTCACCGGGACAGGGGGGCGATGAGCAGTTCTTC,CASRSPGQGGDEQFF
TRBJ2-5,TRBV7-8,NA,NA,15,TGTGCCAGCGGCTTAAATGATGGGGGCTCAGAGATCCAGTACTTC,CASGLNDGGSEIQYF
TRBJ1-4,TRBV19,many,TRBD1,15,TGTGCCAGTAGTATCACCGGGACAGGGGTTGAAAAACTGTTTTTT,CASSITGTGVEKLFF
TRBJ2-6,TRBV28,many,NA,15,TGTGCCAGCAATAAACAGGGTACTGGGGCCAACGTCCTGACTTTC,CASNKQGTGANVLTF
TRBJ1-1,TRBV6-1,many,NA,13,TGTGCCAGCAGTGAAGAAAGAGGGATTGAAGCTTTCTTT,CASSEERGIEAFF
TRBJ2-1,TRBV20-1,NA,NA,18,TGCAGTGCTAGAGATTTAATCCGCCCATTTAGCTCCTACAATGAGCAGTTCTTC,CSARDLIRPFSSYNEQFF
TRBJ2-3,TRBV5-1,many,NA,15,TGCGCCAGTCCCCCCCTCGGGCGAGGCACAGATACGCAGTATTTT,CASPPLGRGTDTQYF
TRBJ2-5,TRBV10-3,many,NA,15,TGTGCCATCAGTGAGGGGATAATGAGACAAGAGACCCAGTACTTC,CAISEGIMRQETQYF
TRBJ1-1,TRBV11-3,medium-sized,NA,15,TGTGCCAGCAGCTTAGACCTGACAGGGAACACTGAAGCTTTCTTT,CASSLDLTGNTEAFF
TRBJ2-3,TRBV20-1,many,TRBD2,14,TGCAGTGCTAGAGATAGCGGGAGTACGGATACGCAGTATTTT,CSARDSGSTDTQYF
TRBJ2-1,TRBV6-1,NA,NA,11,TGTGCCAGCACGGGTGGCAATGAGCAGCTCTTC,CASTGGNEQLF
TRBJ1-2,TRBV7-2,NA,NA,14,TGTGCCAGCGGCCCGTATACCGTACCACAGGGAGACACCTTC,CASGPYTVPQGDTF
TRBJ2-3,TRBV27,NA,NA,12,TGTGCCAGCGGTTTAGGTGGAGATACACAGTATTTT,CASGLGGDTQYF
TRBJ1-2,TRBV12-3/TRBV12-4,many,NA,12,TGTGCCAGCAAAAATGTGGGCGTAGGCTACACCTTC,CASKNVGVGYTF
TRBJ2-7,TRBV20-1,NA,NA,12,TGCAGTGCCGTCCCCCAGTCTTACGAGCAGTACTTC,CSAVPQSYEQYF
TRBJ1-4,TRBV12-3/TRBV12-4,NA,TRBD1,16,TGTGCCGGCAGCCCGGGACAGGGGGGGTTAAGTGAAAAACTGTTTTTT,CAGSPGQGGLSEKLFF
TRBJ2-1,TRBV5-5,NA,NA,15,TGTGCCAGCAACTTGGGGAGTAGCTCCTACAATGAGCAGTTCTTC,CASNLGSSSYNEQFF
TRBJ1-1,TRBV5-6,many,NA,14,TGTGCCAGCAGCCCTGTTGAGGGGCACACTGAAGCTTTCTTT,CASSPVEGHTEAFF